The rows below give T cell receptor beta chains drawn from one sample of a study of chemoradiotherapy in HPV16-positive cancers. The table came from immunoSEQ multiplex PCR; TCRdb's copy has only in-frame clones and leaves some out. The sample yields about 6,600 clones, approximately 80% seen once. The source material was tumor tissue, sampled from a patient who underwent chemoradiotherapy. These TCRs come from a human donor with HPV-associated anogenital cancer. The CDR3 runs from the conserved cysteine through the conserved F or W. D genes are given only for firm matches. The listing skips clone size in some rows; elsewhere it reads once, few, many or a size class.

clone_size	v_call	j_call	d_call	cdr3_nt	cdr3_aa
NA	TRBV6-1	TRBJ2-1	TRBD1	TGTGCCAGCAACTTCGTGGGACAGTACAATGAGCAGTTCTTC	CASNFVGQYNEQFF
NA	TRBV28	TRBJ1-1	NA	TGTGCCGCGGGAGACAGGCGAGGTTTCACTGAAGCTTTCTTT	CAAGDRRGFTEAFF
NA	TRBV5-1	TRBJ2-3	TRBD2	TGCGCCAGCAGGTTTCTAGCGGGGGGGGACAGCACAGATACGCAGTATTTT	CASRFLAGGDSTDTQYF
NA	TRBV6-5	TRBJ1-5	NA	TGTGCCAGCAGTTACTCGGGTACAGGTTCTTTGCCCCAGCATTTT	CASSYSGTGSLPQHF
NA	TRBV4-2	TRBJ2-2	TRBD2	TGTGCCAGCAGCCAAGGACTAGCGGGGGAGGGGGCCGGGGAGCTGTTTTTT	CASSQGLAGEGAGELFF
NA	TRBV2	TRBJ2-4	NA	TGTGCCAGCAGTGTCACAGAAAAAAACATTCAGTACTTC	CASSVTEKNIQYF
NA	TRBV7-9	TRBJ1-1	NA	TGTGCCAGCAGCTTAGGGCGTAAGGAGAACACTGAAGCTTTCTTT	CASSLGRKENTEAFF
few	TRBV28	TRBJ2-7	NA	TGTGCCAGCAGTTTCCCTCTTACCGACAGGACCCCCCCTGGCGAGCAGTACTTC	CASSFPLTDRTPPGEQYF
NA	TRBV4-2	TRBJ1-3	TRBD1	TGTGCCAGCAGCCAGACCGACAGGGACTCTGGAAACACCATATATTTT	CASSQTDRDSGNTIYF
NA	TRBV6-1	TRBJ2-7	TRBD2	TGTGCCAGCAGTGGGGGACTAGTGCGCGAGCAGTACTTC	CASSGGLVREQYF
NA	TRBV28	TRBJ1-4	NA	TGTGCCAGCAGTTCCATCTCTCCGGTCGAGGATCGGGGGGAAAAACTGTTTTTT	CASSSISPVEDRGEKLFF
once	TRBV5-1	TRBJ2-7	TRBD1	TGCGCCAGCAGCAGAAATACAGGGGGCACCTCCTACGAGCAGTACTTC	CASSRNTGGTSYEQYF
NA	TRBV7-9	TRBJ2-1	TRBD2	TGTGCCAGCAGTCCTACGAGGCTAGCGGGGGGGCCTAATGAGCAGTTCTTC	CASSPTRLAGGPNEQFF
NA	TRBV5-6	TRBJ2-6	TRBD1	TGTGCCAGCAGCTCCCGACAGGGGGCCGCCTCTGGGGCCAACGTCCTGACTTTC	CASSSRQGAASGANVLTF
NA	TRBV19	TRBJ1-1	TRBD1	TGTGCCAGTAGTCCTGGGGCAGGGGGCGGTTGGACTGAAGCTTTCTTT	CASSPGAGGGWTEAFF
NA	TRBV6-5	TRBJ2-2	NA	TGTGCCAGCAGTTGGGCCGAAACCGAGGACACCGGGGAGCTGTTTTTT	CASSWAETEDTGELFF
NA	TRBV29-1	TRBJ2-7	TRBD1	TGCAGCGGGGGACAGGGAGAGGGTTACGAGCAGTACTTC	CSGGQGEGYEQYF
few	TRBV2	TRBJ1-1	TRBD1	TGTGCCAGCGAGGGGACAGTGATGAACACTGAAGCTTTCTTT	CASEGTVMNTEAFF
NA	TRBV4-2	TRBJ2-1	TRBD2	TGTGCCAGCAGCCAAGTGGGACTACCCGGGGGTGTTGGCAATGAGCAGTTCTTC	CASSQVGLPGGVGNEQFF
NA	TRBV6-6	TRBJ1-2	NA	TGTGCCAGCAGTTACTCGAGCAGCCTCTATGGCTACACCTTC	CASSYSSSLYGYTF
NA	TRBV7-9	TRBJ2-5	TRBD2	TGTGCCAGCAGCTTATTCGGAGTAGCGGGCGAGACCCAGTACTTC	CASSLFGVAGETQYF
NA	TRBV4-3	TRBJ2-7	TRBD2	TGCGCCAGCAGCCAAGAATCCCCCGGAACGAATGGACTAGCGGGGGGGAAGCAGTACTTC	CASSQESPGTNGLAGGKQYF
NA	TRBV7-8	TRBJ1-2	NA	TGTGCCAGCAGCTTCTTCCGGGGTGGCTACACCTTC	CASSFFRGGYTF
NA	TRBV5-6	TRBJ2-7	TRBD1	TGTGCCAGCAGCTTCGACAGGGGGAAGATCTACGAGCAGTACTTC	CASSFDRGKIYEQYF
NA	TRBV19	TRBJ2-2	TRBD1	TGTGCCAGTAGTACCTGGGACAGGGTGGGGGCCGGGGAGCTGTTTTTT	CASSTWDRVGAGELFF
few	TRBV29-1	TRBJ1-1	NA	TGCAGCGTTGTGGCCCAACCGAACACTGAAGCTTTCTTT	CSVVAQPNTEAFF
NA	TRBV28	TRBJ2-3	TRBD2	TGTGCCAGCAGTTTATACCCCGACAGCGGGGGCCCAGATACGCAGTATTTT	CASSLYPDSGGPDTQYF
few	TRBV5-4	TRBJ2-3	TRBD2	TGTGCCAGCAGCGCCGGGTCAACGCGGGGGGGCACAGATACGCAGTATTTT	CASSAGSTRGGTDTQYF
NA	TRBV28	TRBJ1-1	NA	TGTGCCAGCAGTTTCCGGAGATGGACTGAAGCTTTCTTT	CASSFRRWTEAFF
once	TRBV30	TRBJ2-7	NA	TGTGCCTGGAGTGTAGATTGGGGAGTCACCTACGAGCAGTACTTC	CAWSVDWGVTYEQYF
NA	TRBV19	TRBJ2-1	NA	TGTGCCAGTAGTACTCAAAATGGTAATGAGCAGTTCTTC	CASSTQNGNEQFF
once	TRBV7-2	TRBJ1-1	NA	TGTGCCAGCAGCTTATCCGGCCCCACTGAAGCTTTCTTT	CASSLSGPTEAFF
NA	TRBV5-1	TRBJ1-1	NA	TGCGCCAGCAGCTCGCCGACGACGGACAGTTACTTTAACACTGAAGCTTTCTTT	CASSSPTTDSYFNTEAFF
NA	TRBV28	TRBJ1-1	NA	TGTGCCAGCAGTTTATCCAGGGACACTGAAGCTTTCTTT	CASSLSRDTEAFF
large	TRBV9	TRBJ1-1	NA	TGTGCCAGCAGCCCCCGGTCGGGTAACACTGAAGCTTTCTTT	CASSPRSGNTEAFF
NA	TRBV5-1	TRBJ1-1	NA	TGCGCCAGCAGCTTGGAAGGGGTGGTCACTGAAGCTTTCTTT	CASSLEGVVTEAFF